This TCR beta chain appears in the sequencing data of a study of shared clonotypes between healthy human individuals. Study results and caveats: The study found approximately 5% of naive CD4 clonotypes shared across a few donors.

Every subset had its genomic DNA shared out evenly among several immunoSEQ plates. Some 30,000 T cell genomes, or roughly 200 ng DNA, went into the sorted-subset replicate PCRs. Libraries were prepared by immunoSEQ multiplex PCR; TCRdb keeps only in-frame clonotypes and omits some of them. The top ten hold 0.4% to 0.45% of the sample, which has over a million clones, approximately 98% seen once. Germline CDR1 reads SNHLY; CDR2 reads FYNNEI. With 0 bases removed from V and 6 bases from J, the gap between germline ends came to 10 bases. The CDR3 consists of 14 residues. Every donor, a Caucasian adult, lived in Nashville, Tennessee. Of note for this clone: The antigen is not known.

Sequences were obtained from naive CD4+ T cells sorted from blood. Subset here: CD45RA+ positively selected. The chain uses TRBV2 and TRBJ2-3; D is possibly TRBD2 (5 bases). The receptor was isolated from a man under 40 in good health. The CDR3, as DNA: TGTGCCAGCAGTGAAGCGCTAGGCGGGGATACGCAGTATTTT. Its translation: CASSEALGGDTQYF.